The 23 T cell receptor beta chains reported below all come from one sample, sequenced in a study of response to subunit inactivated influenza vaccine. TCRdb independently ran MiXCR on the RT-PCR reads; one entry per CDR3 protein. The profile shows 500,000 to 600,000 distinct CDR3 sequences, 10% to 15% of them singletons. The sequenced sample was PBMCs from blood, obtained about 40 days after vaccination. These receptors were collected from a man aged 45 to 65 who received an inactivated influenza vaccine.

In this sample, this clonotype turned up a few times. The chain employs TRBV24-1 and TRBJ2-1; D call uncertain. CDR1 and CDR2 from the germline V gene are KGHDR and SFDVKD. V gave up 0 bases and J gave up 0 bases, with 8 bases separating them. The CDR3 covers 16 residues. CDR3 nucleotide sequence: TGTGCCACCAGTGATTTGGACCCGAGCTCCTACAATGAGCAGTTCTTC. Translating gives CATSDLDPSSYNEQFF.

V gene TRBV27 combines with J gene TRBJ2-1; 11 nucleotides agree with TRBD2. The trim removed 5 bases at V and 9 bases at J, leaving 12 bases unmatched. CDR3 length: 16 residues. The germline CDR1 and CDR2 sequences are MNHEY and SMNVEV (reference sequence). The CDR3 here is CASSPRTSGRGGEQFF. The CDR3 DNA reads TGTGCCAGCAGTCCTCGAACTAGCGGGAGAGGGGGTGAGCAGTTCTTC.

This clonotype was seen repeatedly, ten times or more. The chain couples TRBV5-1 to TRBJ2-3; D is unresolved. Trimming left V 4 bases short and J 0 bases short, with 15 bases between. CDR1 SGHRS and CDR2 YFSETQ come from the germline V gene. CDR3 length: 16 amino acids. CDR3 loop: CASSPLGVGSTDTQYF. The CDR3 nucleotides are TGCGCCAGCAGCCCACTTGGGGTGGGGAGCACAGATACGCAGTATTTT.

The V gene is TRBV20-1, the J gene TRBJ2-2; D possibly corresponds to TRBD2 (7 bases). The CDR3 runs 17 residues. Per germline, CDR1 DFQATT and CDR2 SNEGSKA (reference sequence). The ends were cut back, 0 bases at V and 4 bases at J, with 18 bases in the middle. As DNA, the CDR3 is TGCAGTGCTAGAGACAAACTCGGGGGGCCGGGCACCGGGGAGCTGTTTTTT. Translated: CSARDKLGGPGTGELFF.

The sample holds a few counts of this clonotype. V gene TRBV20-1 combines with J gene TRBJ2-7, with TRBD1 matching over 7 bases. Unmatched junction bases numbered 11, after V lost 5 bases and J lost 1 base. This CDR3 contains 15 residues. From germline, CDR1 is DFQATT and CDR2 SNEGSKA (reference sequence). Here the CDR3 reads CSAHNPGQPSYEQYF. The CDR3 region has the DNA TGCAGTGCTCACAATCCGGGACAGCCTTCCTACGAGCAGTACTTC.

CDR3 sequence reads: CASSGRDYGYTF. The CDR3 DNA reads TGTGCCAGCAGCGGGAGGGACTATGGCTACACCTTC. This chain connects TRBV6-1 to TRBJ1-2; D ambiguous. Looked up from germline, CDR1 is MNHNS and CDR2 is SASEGT. Trimming shortened V by 6 bases and J by 3 bases, and 8 bases separated the two germline ends. The CDR3 is 12 residues long.

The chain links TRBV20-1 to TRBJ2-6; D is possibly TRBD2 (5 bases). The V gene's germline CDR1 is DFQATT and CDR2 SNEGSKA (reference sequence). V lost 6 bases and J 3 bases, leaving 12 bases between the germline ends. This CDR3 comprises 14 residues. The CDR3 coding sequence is TGCAGTGCCCCGTCCGGGATTGGGGCCAACGTCCTGACTTTC. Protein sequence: CSAPSGIGANVLTF.

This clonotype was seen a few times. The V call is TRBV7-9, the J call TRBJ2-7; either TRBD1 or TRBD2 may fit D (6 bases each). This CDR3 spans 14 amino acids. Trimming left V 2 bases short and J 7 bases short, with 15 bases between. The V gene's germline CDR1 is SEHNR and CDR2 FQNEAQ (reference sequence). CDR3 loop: CASSLTRGLGEQYF. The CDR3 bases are TGTGCCAGCAGCTTAACCCGGGGGCTTGGAGAGCAGTACTTC.

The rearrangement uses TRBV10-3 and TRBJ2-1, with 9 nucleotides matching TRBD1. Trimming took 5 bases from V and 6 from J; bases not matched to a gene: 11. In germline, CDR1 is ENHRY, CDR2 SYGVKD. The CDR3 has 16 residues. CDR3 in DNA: TGTGCCATCAGTCCTCTAACAGGGGGCGCGGGCAATGAGCAGTTCTTC. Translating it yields CAISPLTGGAGNEQFF.

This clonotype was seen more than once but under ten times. The CDR3 here is CASSFYTSYEQYF. In DNA, the CDR3 is TGTGCCAGCAGCTTTTACACCTCCTACGAGCAGTACTTC. This sequence joins TRBV7-2 and TRBJ2-7, with D unresolved. The CDR3 runs to 13 residues. Germline-derived CDR1 and CDR2 are SGHTA and FQGNSA. V lost 3 bases and J 0 bases, leaving 6 bases between the germline ends. The full variable domain, in which reference TRBV7-2 and TRBJ2-7 provide the parts outside the CDR3, is GAGVSQSPSNKVTEKGKDVELRCDPISGHTALYWYRQSLGQGLEFLIYFQGNSAPDKSGLPSDRFSAERTGGSVSTLTIQRTQQEDSAVYLCASSFYTSYEQYFGPGTRLTVT.

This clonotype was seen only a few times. The CDR3 region is CASSQDSGGLAREQYF. In DNA, the CDR3 is TGCGCCAGCAGCCAAGATTCAGGGGGACTAGCGAGAGAGCAGTACTTC. V gene TRBV4-3 combines with J gene TRBJ2-7; 10 bases map to TRBD2. CDR1 is LGHNA and CDR2 is YSLEER in the germline V gene. Unmatched junction bases numbered 9, after V lost 0 bases and J lost 7 bases. This CDR3 is built from 16 residues.

The CDR3, as DNA: TGTGCCAGCAGTTTCTCGACTAGCGGGGGCCGGAACACCGGGGAGCTGTTTTTT. Translation: CASSFSTSGGRNTGELFF. The chain combines TRBV6-2 or TRBV6-3 with TRBJ2-2, with 12 positions matching TRBD2. The trim removed 4 bases at V and 1 base at J, leaving 7 bases unmatched. The V gene's germline CDR1 is MNHEY and CDR2 SVGEGT. The length of the CDR3 is 18 residues.

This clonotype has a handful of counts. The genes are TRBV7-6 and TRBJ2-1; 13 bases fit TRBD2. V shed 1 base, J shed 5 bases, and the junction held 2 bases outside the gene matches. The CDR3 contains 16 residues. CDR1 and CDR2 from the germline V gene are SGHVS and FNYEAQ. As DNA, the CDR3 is TGTGCCAGCAGCTTAGTGGGGACTAGCGGGGACAATGAGCAGTTCTTC. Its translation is CASSLVGTSGDNEQFF.

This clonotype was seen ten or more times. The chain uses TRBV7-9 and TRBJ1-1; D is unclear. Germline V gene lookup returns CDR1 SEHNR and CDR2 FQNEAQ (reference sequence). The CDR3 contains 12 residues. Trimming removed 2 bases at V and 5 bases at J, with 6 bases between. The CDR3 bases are TGTGCCAGCAGCTTAACCCTAACTGAAGCTTTCTTT. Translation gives CASSLTLTEAFF.

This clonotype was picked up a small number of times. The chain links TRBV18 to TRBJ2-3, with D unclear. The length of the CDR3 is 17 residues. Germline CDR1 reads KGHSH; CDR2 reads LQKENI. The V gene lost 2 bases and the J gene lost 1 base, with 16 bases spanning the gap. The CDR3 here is CASSPNTVGSRTDTQYF. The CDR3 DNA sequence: TGTGCCAGCTCACCAAATACGGTCGGCTCACGCACAGATACGCAGTATTTT.

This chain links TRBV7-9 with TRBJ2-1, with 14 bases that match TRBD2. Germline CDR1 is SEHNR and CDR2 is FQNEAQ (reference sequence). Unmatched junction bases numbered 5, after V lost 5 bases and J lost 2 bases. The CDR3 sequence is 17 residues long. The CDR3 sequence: CASSETSGGVPYNEQFF. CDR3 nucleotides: TGTGCCAGCAGCGAGACTAGCGGGGGGGTACCCTACAATGAGCAGTTCTTC.

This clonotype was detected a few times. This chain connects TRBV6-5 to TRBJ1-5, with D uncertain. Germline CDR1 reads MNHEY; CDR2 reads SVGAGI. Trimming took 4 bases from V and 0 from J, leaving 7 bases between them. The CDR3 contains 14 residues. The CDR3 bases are TGTGCCAGCAGTTTGACAAGTAGCAATCAGCCCCAGCATTTT. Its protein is CASSLTSSNQPQHF.

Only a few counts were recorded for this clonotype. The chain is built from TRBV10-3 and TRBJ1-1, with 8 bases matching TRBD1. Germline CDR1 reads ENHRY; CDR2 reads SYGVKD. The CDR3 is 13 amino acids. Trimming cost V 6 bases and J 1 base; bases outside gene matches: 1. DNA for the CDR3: TGTGCCATCAGAGGGACAGGGAACACTGAAGCTTTCTTT. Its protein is CAIRGTGNTEAFF.

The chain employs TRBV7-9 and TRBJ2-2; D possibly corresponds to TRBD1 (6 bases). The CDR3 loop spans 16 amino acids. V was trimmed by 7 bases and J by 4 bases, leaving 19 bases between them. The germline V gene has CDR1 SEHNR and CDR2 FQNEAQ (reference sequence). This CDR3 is CASITGTGTPTGELFF. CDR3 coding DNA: TGTGCCAGCATCACAGGGACCGGGACACCCACCGGGGAGCTGTTTTTT.

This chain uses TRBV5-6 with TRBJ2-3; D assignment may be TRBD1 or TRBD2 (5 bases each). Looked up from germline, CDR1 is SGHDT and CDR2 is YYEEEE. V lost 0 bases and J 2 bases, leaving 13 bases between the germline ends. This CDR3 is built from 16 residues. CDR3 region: CASSLGDGRFTDTQYF. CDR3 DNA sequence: TGTGCCAGCAGCTTGGGGGACGGAAGATTCACAGATACGCAGTATTTT.

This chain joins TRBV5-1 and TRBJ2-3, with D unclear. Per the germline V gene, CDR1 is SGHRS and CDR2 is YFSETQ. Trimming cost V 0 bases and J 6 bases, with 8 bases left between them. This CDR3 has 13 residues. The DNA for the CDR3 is TGCGCCAGCAGCTTGGACACCGAGGATACGCAGTATTTT. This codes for CASSLDTEDTQYF.

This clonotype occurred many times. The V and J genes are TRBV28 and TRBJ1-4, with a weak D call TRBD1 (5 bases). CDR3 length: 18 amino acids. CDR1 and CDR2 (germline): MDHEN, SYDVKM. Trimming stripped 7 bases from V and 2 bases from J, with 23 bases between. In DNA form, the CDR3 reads TGTGCCAGCATCCCGAGGAGGGGAAAGGTGATCACTAATGAAAAACTGTTTTTT. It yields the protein CASIPRRGKVITNEKLFF.

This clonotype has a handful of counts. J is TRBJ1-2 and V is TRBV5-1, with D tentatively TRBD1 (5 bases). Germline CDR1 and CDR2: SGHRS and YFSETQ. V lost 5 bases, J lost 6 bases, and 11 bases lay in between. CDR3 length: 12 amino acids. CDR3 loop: CASRMGGDGYTF. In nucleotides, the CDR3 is TGCGCCAGCAGAATGGGAGGGGATGGCTACACCTTC.